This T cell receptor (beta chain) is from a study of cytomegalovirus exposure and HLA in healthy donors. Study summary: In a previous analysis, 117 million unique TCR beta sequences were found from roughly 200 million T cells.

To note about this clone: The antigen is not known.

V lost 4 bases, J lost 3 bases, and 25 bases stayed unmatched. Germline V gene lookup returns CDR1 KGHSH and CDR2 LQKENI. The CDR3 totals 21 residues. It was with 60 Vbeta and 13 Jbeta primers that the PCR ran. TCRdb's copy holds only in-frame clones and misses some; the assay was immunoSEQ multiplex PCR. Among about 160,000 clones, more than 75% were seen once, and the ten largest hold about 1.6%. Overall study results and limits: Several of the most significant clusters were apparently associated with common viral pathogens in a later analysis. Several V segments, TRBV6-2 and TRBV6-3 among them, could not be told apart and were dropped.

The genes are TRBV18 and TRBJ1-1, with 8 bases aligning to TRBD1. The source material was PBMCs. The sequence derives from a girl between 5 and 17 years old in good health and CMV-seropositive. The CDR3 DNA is TGTGCCAGCTCACTAACACGAACCGGGACAGGTAATCTCGGGTGGGACACTGAAGCTTTCTTT. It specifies CASSLTRTGTGNLGWDTEAFF.